The source of this T cell receptor (beta chain) is a study of blood T cells in healthy people across ages. Alongside a J-beta primer mix, a sample-barcoded 5' primer served in a second PCR lasting roughly 7 to 11 cycles. One entry per CDR3 protein results from TCRdb running MiXCR on the 5' RACE reads. The sample comprises fewer than 900,000 distinct CDR3 sequences, 30% to 45% of which are singletons, and under 15% rests with the top ten. This TCR derives from a young man in good health. The sequencing input was blood.

In DNA form, the CDR3 reads TGTGCCAGCGAAGGCGTCCAAGAGACCCAGTACTTC. Translation gives CASEGVQETQYF. This rearrangement joins TRBV25-1 to TRBJ2-5; D unresolved. CDR1 is MGHDK, CDR2 SYGVNS, per germline. The CDR3 covers 12 residues. V was cut by 8 bases and J by 1 base, with 8 bases left in between.